This T cell receptor beta chain was sequenced for a study of blood T cell repertoires in COVID-19. Study as a whole: Collection of acute and convalescent COVID-19 samples took place in the United States, Italy and Spain.

The CDR3 totals 13 residues. V lost 3 bases and J lost 9, with 13 bases in between. Profiling relied on immunoSEQ multiplex PCR, and the TCRdb table lists in-frame clones only, not all of them. Here the sample spans approximately 300,000 clones, approximately 84% being singletons. The TCR originated in a woman under 30 who had recovered from COVID-19. Source material: PBMCs or T cells enriched from blood (not recorded which). The V call is TRBV12-3 or TRBV12-4, the J call TRBJ2-3; tentatively, D is TRBD1 (6 bases). CDR3 sequence (DNA): TGTGCCAGCAGTTTTTTACAGGGCGACACGCAGTATTTT. Amino acid sequence: CASSFLQGDTQYF.